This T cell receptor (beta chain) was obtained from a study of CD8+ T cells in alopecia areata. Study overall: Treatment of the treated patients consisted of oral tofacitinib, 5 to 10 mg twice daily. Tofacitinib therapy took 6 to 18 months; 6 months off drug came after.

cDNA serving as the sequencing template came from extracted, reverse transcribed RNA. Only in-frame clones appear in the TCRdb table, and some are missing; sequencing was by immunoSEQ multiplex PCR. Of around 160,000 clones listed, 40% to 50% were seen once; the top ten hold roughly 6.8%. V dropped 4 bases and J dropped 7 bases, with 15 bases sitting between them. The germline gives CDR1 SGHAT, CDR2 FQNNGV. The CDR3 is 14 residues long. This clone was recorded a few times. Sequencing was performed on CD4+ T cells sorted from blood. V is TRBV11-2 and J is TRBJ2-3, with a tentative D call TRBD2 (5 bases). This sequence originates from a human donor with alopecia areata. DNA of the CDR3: TGTGCCAGCAGCTCCCATTCTAGCTTCAATACGCAGTATTTT. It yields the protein CASSSHSSFNTQYF.